The rows below give T cell receptor beta chains drawn from one sample of a study of blood T cells in healthy people across ages. TCRdb ran MiXCR on the 5' RACE reads and lists one entry per CDR3 protein. Of approximately 730,000 distinct CDR3 sequences in the sample, approximately 55% were seen once. Sequences were obtained from blood. These receptors originate from a man older than 75 in good health. Each CDR3 is given with its conserved first and last residue. The order of the fields is D gene, V gene, J gene, clone size, CDR3 protein, CDR3 DNA. The D gene is left open where the match is weak. A clone size is listed for some rows: how often the clone was seen (once, few, many), or a class if it is expanded.

TRBD2	TRBV6-5	TRBJ2-7	NA	CASTRGGGYEQYF	TGTGCCAGCACCCGCGGGGGAGGCTACGAGCAGTACTTC
NA	TRBV15	TRBJ2-2	NA	CATSRGEGQNTGELFF	TGTGCCACCAGCAGAGGAGAGGGACAGAACACCGGGGAGCTGTTTTTT
NA	TRBV12-3/TRBV12-4	TRBJ1-1	few	CASWGRAGTEAFF	TGTGCCAGTTGGGGGAGGGCGGGGACTGAAGCTTTCTTT
NA	TRBV30	TRBJ1-6	NA	CAWSVGGVDSPLHF	TGTGCCTGGAGTGTAGGGGGGGTCGACTCACCCCTCCACTTT
TRBD2	TRBV5-1	TRBJ2-5	NA	CASSLVASGMETQYF	TGCGCCAGCAGCTTGGTCGCTAGCGGGATGGAGACCCAGTACTTC
TRBD2	TRBV20-1	TRBJ2-2	NA	CSARLAARGTGELFF	TGCAGTGCAAGACTAGCGGCCCGGGGCACCGGGGAGCTGTTTTTT
NA	TRBV10-3	TRBJ2-1	NA	CAISEWKGASYNEQFF	TGTGCCATCAGTGAGTGGAAGGGCGCCTCTTACAATGAGCAGTTCTTC
TRBD2	TRBV11-2	TRBJ2-7	few	CASSLWSSGLSYEQYF	TGTGCCAGCAGCTTATGGTCTAGCGGACTCTCCTACGAGCAGTACTTC
NA	TRBV6-1	TRBJ1-2	many	CASSERVNYGYTF	TGTGCCAGCAGTGAAAGGGTGAACTATGGCTACACCTTC
NA	TRBV4-2	TRBJ1-1	NA	CASSQWDGGQGNTEAFF	TGTGCCAGCAGCCAATGGGACGGGGGGCAAGGGAACACTGAAGCTTTCTTT
NA	TRBV10-3	TRBJ2-7	NA	CAIRDTSGGYEQYF	TGTGCCATCAGAGATACCAGCGGAGGTTACGAGCAGTACTTC
NA	TRBV11-2	TRBJ2-7	few	CASSPLGGDSYEQYF	TGTGCCAGCAGCCCATTGGGAGGTGACTCCTACGAGCAGTACTTC
NA	TRBV4-1	TRBJ1-2	NA	CASSQELYREEDYGYTF	TGCGCCAGCAGCCAAGAATTATACAGGGAGGAAGACTATGGCTACACCTTC
NA	TRBV28	TRBJ2-5	NA	CASSVSMWVTQYF	TGTGCCAGCAGTGTATCGATGTGGGTGACCCAGTACTTC
TRBD1	TRBV6-2/TRBV6-3	TRBJ2-7	once	CASRPPTGKDTYEQYF	TGTGCCAGCAGACCCCCGACAGGGAAGGACACCTACGAGCAGTACTTC
TRBD2	TRBV7-9	TRBJ2-1	NA	CASSSHWTSGNEQFF	TGCGCCAGCAGCTCTCATTGGACTAGCGGTAATGAGCAGTTCTTC
NA	TRBV27	TRBJ2-7	NA	CASSSDGETYEQYF	TGTGCCAGCAGTTCGGACGGGGAAACCTACGAGCAGTACTTC
NA	TRBV20-1	TRBJ2-3	once	CSASPGRYTDTQYF	TGCAGTGCTTCCCCGGGACGGTACACAGATACGCAGTATTTT
NA	TRBV12-3/TRBV12-4	TRBJ2-5	NA	CASSGGQNKETQYF	TGTGCCAGCAGCGGTGGACAGAATAAAGAGACCCAGTACTTC
TRBD2	TRBV30	TRBJ2-1	NA	CAWGPTSGRTEQFF	TGTGCCTGGGGCCCCACTAGCGGGAGGACTGAGCAGTTCTTC
TRBD2	TRBV5-1	TRBJ2-5	few	CASSSTGLAAETQYF	TGCGCCAGCAGCTCAACGGGACTAGCGGCGGAGACCCAGTACTTC
NA	TRBV20-1	TRBJ2-3	NA	CSAPRGGPTDTQYF	TGCAGTGCTCCTAGGGGGGGCCCCACAGATACGCAGTATTTT